What follows is one TCR beta chain and its context. Unmatched junction bases numbered 7, after V lost 4 bases and J lost 5 bases. This CDR3 is built from 14 residues. The germline V gene encodes CDR1 LNHDA and CDR2 SQIVND (reference sequence). Method: immunoSEQ multiplex PCR; TCRdb's copy keeps in-frame clones and lacks some. Here the sample spans roughly 81,000 clones, 91% being singletons. This specimen comes from a study of blood T cell repertoires in COVID-19. Looking at the study overall: PBMCs, B-cell-depleted T cells, or T cells were the source of the cDNA or gDNA that made up the material.

This TCR was recovered from a woman between 45 and 65 years old in a cohort sampled during active COVID-19. The sample taken for sequencing was peripheral blood. The chain links TRBV19 to TRBJ1-1; 7 bases are shared with TRBD1. The CDR3: CASSSRGLGTEAFF. CDR3 coding DNA: TGTGCCAGTAGTAGTAGGGGGCTCGGGACTGAAGCTTTCTTT.